These 27 T cell receptor beta chains were sequenced from one sample in a study of shared clonotypes between healthy human individuals (dated by TCRdb to the early 2020s). Library preparation employed the immunoSEQ multiplex PCR assay. TCRdb re-hosts the immuneACCESS table, in-frame sequences only. Its copies lack some clones; in the studies checked, an unresolved V gene accounts for under half of them, and the cause for the rest is not known. The sample table shows 2 million or so clones, and about 95% are seen once. The ten largest account for 0.1% to 0.15% of the sample. The sequenced sample consisted of naive CD4+ T cells sorted from blood. What this sample's cell subset or site label stands for: CD45RA+ positively selected. These receptors were obtained from a man aged 18-30 years in good health.

V is TRBV6-1 and J is TRBJ2-1; 9 bases align to TRBD1. V shed 6 bases and J 3 bases; nucleotides not matched to a gene: 3. In germline, CDR1 is MNHNS, CDR2 SASEGT. The CDR3 is made up of 14 amino acids. The CDR3 DNA follows: TGTGCCAGCAGGGGGACAGGGCTCTACAATGAGCAGTTCTTC. Amino acids: CASRGTGLYNEQFF.

Details on this clone: Other nucleotide sequences from this sample produce the same CDR3. The chain combines TRBV27 with TRBJ2-5; no clear D. Trimming shortened V by 5 bases and J by 0 bases, and 7 bases separated the two germline ends. This CDR3 is 13 amino acids long. Germline V CDR1 and CDR2: MNHEY, SMNVEV (reference sequence). CDR3 sequence (DNA): TGTGCCAGCAGTCCGCCGTACCAAGAGACCCAGTACTTC. Translation gives CASSPPYQETQYF.

The V gene is TRBV5-1, the J gene TRBJ2-5, with a possible D match to TRBD2 (5 bases). The V end was cut by 0 bases, the J end by 7 bases, with 10 bases between. This CDR3 is built from 13 residues. Germline lookup yields CDR1 SGHRS and CDR2 YFSETQ. CDR3 residues: CASSLDGDVTQYF. The CDR3 DNA sequence: TGCGCCAGCAGCTTGGACGGGGATGTGACCCAGTACTTC.

The chain uses TRBV11-2 and TRBJ2-7, with 12 positions matching TRBD2. CDR3 length equals 15 residues. From germline, CDR1 is SGHAT and CDR2 FQNNGV. The V segment lost 5 bases and the J segment 4 bases; nucleotides outside the gene matches: 6. Here the CDR3 DNA reads TGTGCCAGCAGCGCAGCTAGCGGGAGGGCTTACGAGCAGTACTTC. Residues: CASSAASGRAYEQYF. The variable domain in full, completed from reference TRBV11-2 and TRBJ2-7, reads EAGVAQSPRYKIIEKRQSVAFWCNPISGHATLYWYQQILGQGPKLLIQFQNNGVVDDSQLPKDRFSAERLKGVDSTLKIQPAKLEDSAVYLCASSAASGRAYEQYFGPGTRLTVT.

CDR3 in amino acids: CASSVAGGLSGNTIYF. The CDR3 DNA is TGTGCCAGCAGTGTGGCAGGGGGCCTTTCTGGAAACACCATATATTTT. V and J are TRBV2 and TRBJ1-3, with 8 nucleotides matching TRBD1. This CDR3 is built from 16 residues. J was trimmed by 1 base and V by 4 bases; bases with no gene match: 6. The germline gives CDR1 SNHLY, CDR2 FYNNEI.

The rearrangement links TRBV7-2 to TRBJ2-1; no clear D gene. V was trimmed by 2 bases and J by 0 bases, leaving 11 bases between them. The length of the CDR3 is 16 residues. The V gene's germline CDR1 is SGHTA and CDR2 FQGNSA. As DNA, the CDR3 is TGTGCCAGCAGCTTACTAGGGTCCGGCTCCTACAATGAGCAGTTCTTC. Its protein product is CASSLLGSGSYNEQFF.

Here the CDR3 reads CASSLGAGGSYEQYF. The CDR3 DNA reads as TGCGCCAGCAGCTTGGGGGCTGGGGGCTCCTACGAGCAGTACTTC. V is TRBV5-1 and J is TRBJ2-7; D possibly uses TRBD1 or TRBD2 (5 bases each). This CDR3 contains 15 residues. Germline V CDR1 and CDR2: SGHRS, YFSETQ. V was cut by 0 bases and J by 0 bases, with 10 bases left in between.

The rearrangement uses TRBV19 and TRBJ2-2, with TRBD2 identical over 9 bases. The CDR3 contains 16 residues. Unmatched junction bases numbered 9, after V lost 3 bases and J lost 7 bases. CDR1 and CDR2 from the germline V gene are LNHDA and SQIVND (reference sequence). The CDR3 DNA follows: TGTGCCAGTAGTATCCTTAGCGGGAGTAAGGGCGGGGAGCTGTTTTTT. Protein sequence: CASSILSGSKGGELFF.

The chain couples TRBV2 to TRBJ1-1; D perhaps matches TRBD1 (6 bases). From germline, CDR1 is SNHLY and CDR2 FYNNEI. Trimming stripped 2 bases from V and 1 base from J, with 17 bases between. This CDR3 region has 17 residues. This chain's CDR3 is CASSEILGGRANTEAFF. Written as DNA, the CDR3 is TGTGCCAGCAGTGAAATTCTGGGGGGCAGGGCGAACACTGAAGCTTTCTTT.

The CDR3 spells CAWKVRNTGELFF. In DNA, the CDR3 is TGTGCCTGGAAGGTCAGAAACACCGGGGAGCTGTTTTTT. The rearrangement links TRBV30 to TRBJ2-2; D gene unclear. The V gene's germline CDR1 is GTSNPN and CDR2 SVGIG (reference sequence). This CDR3 has 13 amino acids. V lost 4 bases to trimming and J lost 2 bases, with 8 bases between them.

This CDR3 reads CASSRRRLPYEQYF. The DNA of the CDR3 is TGTGCCAGCAGTCGTCGGAGATTACCCTACGAGCAGTACTTC. This sequence joins TRBV28 and TRBJ2-7; D remains unclear. The germline CDR1 and CDR2 sequences are MDHEN and SYDVKM. The V end was cut by 5 bases, the J end by 2 bases, with 13 bases between. The CDR3 is 14 residues long.

This rearrangement joins TRBV6-1 to TRBJ1-1, with 8 nucleotides matching TRBD1. With 7 bases clipped from V and 5 bases from J, the junction kept 6 bases outside the gene matches. The germline CDR1 and CDR2 sequences are MNHNS and SASEGT. The CDR3 extends over 13 amino acids. CDR3 DNA: TGTGCCAGCATCGACAGGGGTCGTACTGAAGCTTTCTTT. This encodes CASIDRGRTEAFF.

V and J are TRBV2 and TRBJ2-5; D unresolved. This CDR3 contains 14 residues. Germline CDR1 is SNHLY and CDR2 is FYNNEI. V lost 6 bases to trimming and J lost 2 bases, with 13 bases between them. CDR3 region: CASSGRNRQETQYF. The CDR3 nucleotides read TGTGCCAGCAGCGGCCGGAACAGACAAGAGACCCAGTACTTC.

The J gene is TRBJ1-6, the V gene TRBV7-9; TRBD1 is a possible D gene (6 bases). The CDR3 length is 17 residues. Germline CDR1 and CDR2: SEHNR and FQNEAQ (reference sequence). With 5 bases removed from V and 9 bases from J, the gap between germline ends came to 23 bases. The CDR3 bases are TGTGCCAGCAGCCGTCAAGGGGGGTCGGTCGGTTTTTCACCCCTCCACTTT. It specifies CASSRQGGSVGFSPLHF. Drawing the rest from reference TRBV7-9 and TRBJ1-6, the complete variable domain is DTGVSQNPRHKITKRGQNVTFRCDPISEHNRLYWYRQTLGQGPEFLTYFQNEAQLEKSRLLSDRFSAERPKGSFSTLEIQRTEQGDSAMYLCASSRQGGSVGFSPLHFGNGTRLTVT.

V usage is TRBV6-5 and J usage is TRBJ2-7; 9 nucleotides line up with TRBD1. Germline CDR1 reads MNHEY; CDR2 reads SVGAGI. V shed 6 bases and J 3 bases; nucleotides not matched to a gene: 9. This CDR3 contains 15 residues. CDR3 loop: CASSPRDREIYEQYF. DNA for the CDR3: TGTGCCAGCAGCCCTAGGGACAGGGAGATCTACGAGCAGTACTTC.

In regard to this clone: The same CDR3 can be traced to other DNA sequences in this sample. The chain is built from TRBV7-9 and TRBJ2-2; D not resolved. Per the germline V gene, CDR1 is SEHNR and CDR2 is FQNEAQ (reference sequence). The CDR3 consists of 14 residues. V dropped 3 bases and J dropped 2 bases, with 7 bases sitting between them. The CDR3 DNA is TGTGCCAGCAGCTTCCCCGGAAACACCGGGGAGCTGTTTTTT. Translated: CASSFPGNTGELFF.

V and J are TRBV6-6 and TRBJ2-7; no clear D gene. Trimming cost V 0 bases and J 3 bases, with 12 bases left between them. The CDR3 is 15 amino acids. Germline assignment: CDR1 MNHNY and CDR2 SVGAGI (reference sequence). CDR3 sequence reads: CASSYSSGGVYEQYF. The CDR3 nucleotides are TGTGCCAGCAGTTACTCCTCGGGTGGGGTCTACGAGCAGTACTTC.

The chain uses TRBV6-5 and TRBJ1-4; D ambiguous. This CDR3 has 12 residues. Per germline, CDR1 MNHEY and CDR2 SVGAGI. V dropped 2 bases and J dropped 7 bases, with 5 bases sitting between them. CDR3 nucleotide sequence: TGTGCCAGCAGTTACAACGGTGAAAAACTGTTTTTT. Amino acid sequence: CASSYNGEKLFF.

The chain employs TRBV7-9 and TRBJ2-5; TRBD1 is a possible D gene (6 bases). Trimming stripped 5 bases from V and 3 bases from J, with 10 bases between. CDR3 length: 13 residues. Germline loops: CDR1 SEHNR, CDR2 FQNEAQ (reference sequence). CDR3 protein: CASSDRDKETQYF. CDR3 coding DNA: TGTGCCAGCAGCGACCGGGACAAAGAGACCCAGTACTTC.

As for this clone: The sample contains more than one DNA sequence encoding this CDR3. The CDR3 nucleotides are TGTGCCAGCAGCCTTGGACAGGGCAGTTCACCCCTCCACTTT. Its protein is CASSLGQGSSPLHF. The chain recombines TRBV7-9 with TRBJ1-6, with TRBD1 matching over 8 bases. The CDR3 loop spans 14 amino acids. CDR1 and CDR2 (germline): SEHNR, FQNEAQ (reference sequence). Trimming at V came to 5 bases and at J to 9 bases, leaving 6 bases not matched to a gene.

This clone was detected a few times. The sample has other DNA sequences that encode this CDR3 too. The chain couples TRBV6-5 to TRBJ1-5; D might be TRBD1 (6 bases). The CDR3 has 13 residues. The V end was cut by 2 bases, the J end by 4 bases, with 6 bases between. Germline CDR1 reads MNHEY; CDR2 reads SVGAGI. CDR3 DNA sequence: TGTGCCAGCAGTTACCAGGGGAATCAGCCCCAGCATTTT. The encoded protein is CASSYQGNQPQHF.

This chain joins TRBV12-2 and TRBJ1-5. TRBV12-2 is a recognized pseudogene. CDR3 length: 13 amino acids. In nucleotides, the CDR3 is TGTGCAAGTCGCTTGAGGGTAAATCAGCCCCAGCATTTT. Encoded protein: CASRLRVNQPQHF.

The V call is TRBV2, the J call TRBJ2-7; 9 positions agree with TRBD1. The CDR3 runs 15 residues. After removal of 7 bases from V and 4 bases from J, the junction contained 11 bases not matched to a gene. Germline V gene data show CDR1 as SNHLY and CDR2 as FYNNEI. The CDR3 protein is CASKEPGQGFYEQYF. CDR3 sequence (DNA): TGTGCCAGCAAAGAACCGGGACAGGGTTTTTACGAGCAGTACTTC.

The CDR3 loop is CASSLVGQGNQETQYF. Here the CDR3 DNA reads TGTGCCAGCAGCTTAGTTGGACAGGGGAACCAAGAGACCCAGTACTTC. The rearrangement uses TRBV7-2 and TRBJ2-5, with 9 positions matching TRBD1. Trimming removed 1 base from V and 0 bases from J; junction bases left unmatched: 3. This CDR3 comprises 16 residues. Germline CDR1 is SGHTA and CDR2 is FQGNSA.

J is TRBJ2-1 and V is TRBV4-3; TRBD2 matches 14 bases. Germline-derived CDR1 and CDR2 are LGHNA and YSLEER. The ends lost 6 bases at V and 8 bases at J; junction bases unmatched: 9. The CDR3 is made up of 16 amino acids. The CDR3 DNA is TGCGCCAGCAGAAGACGGGGACTAGCGGGAGATCATGAGCAGTTCTTC. This encodes CASRRRGLAGDHEQFF.

The chain couples TRBV18 to TRBJ1-2, with D possibly TRBD1 on 6 matching bases. Germline loops: CDR1 KGHSH, CDR2 LQKENI. Trimming took 6 bases from V and 6 from J, leaving 20 bases between them. CDR3 length: 15 residues. The CDR3 is CASSQVNTGFDGYTF. The CDR3 bases are TGTGCCAGCTCGCAAGTCAACACAGGGTTCGATGGCTACACCTTC.

This chain connects TRBV5-1 to TRBJ2-3; 8 nucleotides line up with TRBD1. The V segment lost 1 base and the J segment 5 bases; nucleotides outside the gene matches: 3. The CDR3 runs 14 residues. CDR1 is SGHRS, CDR2 YFSETQ, per germline. Here the CDR3 DNA reads TGCGCCAGCAGCTTGACAGGGGGTGGAGATACGCAGTATTTT. Its protein is CASSLTGGGDTQYF.